This entry concerns a single TCR beta chain. The antigen is unknown. Trimming cost V 8 bases and J 1 base, with 14 bases left between them. The CDR3 loop spans 14 amino acids. The germline gives CDR1 SNHLY, CDR2 FYNNEI. The treatment was: 15 to 20 received Ad26.COV2.S at low or high dose, single or two shots; roughly five received placebo; per-sample allocation not given. It was on day 63 after the first vaccine or placebo injection that samples were taken. Ad26 vector vaccine expressed Wuhan-strain SARS-CoV-2 spike. These data originate in a study of Ad26.COV2.S vaccination and SARS-CoV-2 variants. TCRdb keeps only in-frame clones here, not all; method: immunoSEQ multiplex PCR. The sample records some 450,000 clones, about 90% being singletons. Study-level results: There was a possibility that the TCR breadth and depth analyses underestimated total T cell responses.

Sequenced here: peripheral blood, sampled in a trial of Ad26.COV2.S vaccine versus placebo. The sequence was obtained from a person aged 18 to 59 who received the Ad26.COV2.S COVID-19 vaccine or a placebo. The chain couples TRBV2 to TRBJ2-5; a weak D match, TRBD1 (6 bases). This CDR3 reads CASHRTVIQETQYF. The CDR3 coding sequence is TGTGCCAGCCATCGGACAGTTATCCAAGAGACCCAGTACTTC.